This T cell receptor (beta chain) was obtained from a study of Ad26.COV2.S vaccination and SARS-CoV-2 variants. As to treatment: around 19 received Ad26.COV2.S at low or high dose, single or two shots; roughly five received placebo; per-sample allocation not given. Sampling was performed 63 days after the first vaccine or placebo injection. TCRdb's copy holds only in-frame clones and misses some; the assay was immunoSEQ multiplex PCR. The sample yields about 320,000 clones, around 81% seen once. Germline loops: CDR1 SEHNR, CDR2 FQNEAQ (reference sequence). J gave up 7 bases and V 8 bases, and 8 bases lay outside the gene matches. The CDR3 length is 14 residues.

The chain has TRBV7-9 and TRBJ1-6, with 7 bases that match TRBD1. Sequences were derived from peripheral blood, sampled in a trial of Ad26.COV2.S vaccine versus placebo. This clonotype originated in a person between 18 and 60 years old who received the Ad26.COV2.S COVID-19 vaccine or a placebo. The CDR3 sequence is CASGGDRKNSPLHF. Here the CDR3 DNA reads TGTGCCAGCGGGGGGGACAGAAAAAATTCACCCCTCCACTTT.